This TCR beta chain was profiled in a study of cytomegalovirus exposure and HLA in healthy donors. The PCR had 60 Vbeta and 13 Jbeta primers. Profiled with immunoSEQ multiplex PCR; TCRdb holds only in-frame clones, not every one. The table records around 92,000 clones, approximately 75% of them present only once. Study conclusions and caveats: Among TCR beta chains of equal frequency, HLA-associated ones were more clonally expanded in a later analysis. In a later analysis, V- and J-gene trimming of beta chains associated with a DCLRE1C missense variant, replicated independently. What a later analysis showed was that several of the most significant clusters appeared linked to common viral pathogens.

Remarks on this clone: Its specificity is unknown.

From germline, CDR1 is MDHEN and CDR2 SYDVKM. The V end lost 6 bases, the J end lost 6 bases, and 18 bases lay between the germline ends. This CDR3 has 14 amino acids. V is TRBV28 and J is TRBJ2-7; D might be TRBD2 (5 bases). The sequencing sample was made of PBMCs. The TCR was taken from a woman aged 70-85 years in good health and CMV-seropositive. CDR3 sequence (DNA): TGTGCCAGCAGGGGCCCCGCGGGTGGTAGCGAGCAGTACTTC. Encoded protein: CASRGPAGGSEQYF.